The T cell receptor beta chain described here comes from a study of tumor-infiltrating lymphocytes in primary liver carcinoma. Germline CDR1 is MNHNY and CDR2 is SVGAGI (reference sequence). The CDR3 is made up of 16 amino acids. This clonotype has just one count. A junction end diverges from the germline sequence, so it may reflect a read error. Germline DNA was extracted alongside blood RNA, which was obtained from unsorted whole blood. A primer matching the constant region was used to make TCR beta cDNA from approximately 500 ng of total RNA. Each TCR beta library was derived from three nested multiplex PCR rounds that employed slightly modified ARM-PCR. Researchers ran the first two PCR rounds for ten to eleven cycles each with TRBV1-TRBV30 forward primers and a C-beta reverse primer. Using its own MiXCR run on the multiplex PCR reads, TCRdb lists one record per CDR3 protein. The repertoire holds almost 200,000 distinct CDR3 sequences, with less than 75% as singletons.

Sequenced sample: peripheral blood. The source is a woman between 55 and 75 years old with primary liver carcinoma and hepatitis B virus infection. V usage is TRBV6-6 and J usage is TRBJ2-7; the D gene is possibly TRBD2 (6 bases). The chain's CDR3 is CAGSYSSRLANYEQYF. The CDR3 nucleotides are TGTGCCGGCAGTTACTCCTCGCGGCTAGCGAACTACGAGCAGTACTTC.